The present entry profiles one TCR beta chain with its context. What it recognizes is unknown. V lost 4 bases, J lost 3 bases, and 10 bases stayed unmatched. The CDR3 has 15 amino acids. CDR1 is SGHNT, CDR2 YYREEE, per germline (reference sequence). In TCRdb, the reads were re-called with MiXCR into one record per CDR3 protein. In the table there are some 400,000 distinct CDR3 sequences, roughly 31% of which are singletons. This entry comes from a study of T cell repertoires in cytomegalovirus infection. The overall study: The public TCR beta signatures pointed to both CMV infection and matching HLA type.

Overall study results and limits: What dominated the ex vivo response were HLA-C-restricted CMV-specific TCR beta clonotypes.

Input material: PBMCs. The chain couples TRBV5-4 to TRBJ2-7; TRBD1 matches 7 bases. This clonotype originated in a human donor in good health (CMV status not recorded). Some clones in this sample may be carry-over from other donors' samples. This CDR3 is CASSRLTGEGYEQYF. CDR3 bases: TGTGCCAGCAGCCGCTTAACAGGGGAAGGCTACGAGCAGTACTTC.